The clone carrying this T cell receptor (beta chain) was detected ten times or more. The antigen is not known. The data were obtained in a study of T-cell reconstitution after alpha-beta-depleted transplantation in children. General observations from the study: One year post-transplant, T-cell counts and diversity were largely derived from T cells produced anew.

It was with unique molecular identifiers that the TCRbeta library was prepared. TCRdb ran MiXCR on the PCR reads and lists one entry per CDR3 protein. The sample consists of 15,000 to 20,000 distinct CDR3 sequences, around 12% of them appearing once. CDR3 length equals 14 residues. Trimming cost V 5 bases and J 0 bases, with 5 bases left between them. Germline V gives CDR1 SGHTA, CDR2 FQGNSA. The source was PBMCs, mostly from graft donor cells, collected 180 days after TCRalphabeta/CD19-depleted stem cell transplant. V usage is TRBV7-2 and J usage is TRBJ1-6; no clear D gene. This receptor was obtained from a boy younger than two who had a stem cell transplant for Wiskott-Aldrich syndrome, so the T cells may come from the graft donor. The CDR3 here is CASSRSSYNSPLHF. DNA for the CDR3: TGTGCCAGCAGCCGCAGCTCCTATAATTCACCCCTCCACTTT.